This T cell receptor beta chain comes out of a study of T cell responses to AZD1222 COVID-19 vaccine. The overall study: Second-dose intervals near 4 or 12 weeks were combined. Broader study findings: Reportedly, close to half of spike-specific TCRs are directed against unmutated variant regions. Along spike, vaccine-associated CD4 TCRs were found throughout, with dominance at 160-218 and 743-854.

The CDR3 covers 19 residues. V lost 0 bases to trimming and J lost 4 bases, with 22 bases between them. Per germline, CDR1 SGDLS and CDR2 YYNGEE. Sequencing was performed with immunoSEQ multiplex PCR; in TCRdb, only in-frame clones are kept and a portion is missing. The sample has some 180,000 clones; 88% are singletons. For this clone: Its target is not known.

The origin of this receptor is an adult in good health. J is TRBJ2-2 and V is TRBV9; possible D gene TRBD1, 6 bases. Material: peripheral blood, obtained on day 0 of AZD1222 vaccination. CDR3 DNA: TGTGCCAGCAGCGTAGAGGCCCACCCCCAGGGGTGGAGCACCGGGGAGCTGTTTTTT. Its translation is CASSVEAHPQGWSTGELFF.